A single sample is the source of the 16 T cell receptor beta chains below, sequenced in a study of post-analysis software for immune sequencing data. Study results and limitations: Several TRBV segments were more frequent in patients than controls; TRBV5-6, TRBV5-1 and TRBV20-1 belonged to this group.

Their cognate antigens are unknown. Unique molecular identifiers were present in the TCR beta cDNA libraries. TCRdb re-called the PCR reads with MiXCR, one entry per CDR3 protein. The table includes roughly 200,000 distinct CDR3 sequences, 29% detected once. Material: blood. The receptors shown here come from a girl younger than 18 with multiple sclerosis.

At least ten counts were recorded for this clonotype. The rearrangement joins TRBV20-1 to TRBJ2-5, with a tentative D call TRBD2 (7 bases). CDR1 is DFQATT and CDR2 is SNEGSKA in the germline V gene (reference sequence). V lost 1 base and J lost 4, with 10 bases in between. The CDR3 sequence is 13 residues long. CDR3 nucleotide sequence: TGCAGTGCTAGAGTAGGGGGGGGAGAGACCCAGTACTTC. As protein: CSARVGGGETQYF.

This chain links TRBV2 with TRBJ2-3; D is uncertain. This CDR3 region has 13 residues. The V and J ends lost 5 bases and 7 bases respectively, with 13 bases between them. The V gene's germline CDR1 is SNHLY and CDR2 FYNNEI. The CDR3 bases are TGTGCCAGCAGTAGGCCTCCGCCCAATACGCAGTATTTT. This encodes CASSRPPPNTQYF.

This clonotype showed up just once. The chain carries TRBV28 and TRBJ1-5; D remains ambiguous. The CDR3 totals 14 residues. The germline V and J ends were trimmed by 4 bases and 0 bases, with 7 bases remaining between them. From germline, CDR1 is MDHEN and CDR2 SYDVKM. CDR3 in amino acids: CASSYVYSNQPQHF. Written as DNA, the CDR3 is TGTGCCAGCAGTTACGTTTATAGCAATCAGCCCCAGCATTTT.

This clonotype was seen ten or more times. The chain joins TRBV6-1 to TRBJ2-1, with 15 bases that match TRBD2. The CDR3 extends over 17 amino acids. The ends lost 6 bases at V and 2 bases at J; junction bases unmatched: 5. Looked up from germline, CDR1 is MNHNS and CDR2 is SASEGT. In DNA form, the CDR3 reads TGTGCCAGCAGCCCGGGACTAGCGGGAGGCCCCTACAATGAGCAGTTCTTC. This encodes CASSPGLAGGPYNEQFF.

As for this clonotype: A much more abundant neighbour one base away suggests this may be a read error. CDR3 sequence reads: CASSPDGMGGDEQYF. The CDR3 DNA is TGTGCCAGCAGCCCAGATGGTATGGGGGGCGACGAGCAGTACTTC. V gene TRBV3-1 combines with J gene TRBJ2-7; D may match TRBD1 or TRBD2 (6 bases each). With 4 bases removed from V and 5 bases from J, the gap between germline ends came to 18 bases. The germline gives CDR1 LGHDT, CDR2 YNNKEL (reference sequence). The length of the CDR3 is 15 residues.

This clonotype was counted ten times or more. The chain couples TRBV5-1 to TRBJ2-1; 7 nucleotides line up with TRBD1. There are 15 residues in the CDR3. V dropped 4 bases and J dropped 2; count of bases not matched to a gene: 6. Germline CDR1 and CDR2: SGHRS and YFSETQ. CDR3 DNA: TGCGCCAGCAGCCCGGAAGGGACAGCCTACAATGAGCAGTTCTTC. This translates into CASSPEGTAYNEQFF.

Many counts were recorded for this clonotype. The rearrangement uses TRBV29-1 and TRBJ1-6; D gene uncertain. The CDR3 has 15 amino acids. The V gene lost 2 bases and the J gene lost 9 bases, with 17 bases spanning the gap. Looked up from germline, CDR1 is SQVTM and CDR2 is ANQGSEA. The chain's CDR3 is CSVERCPGGGSPLHF. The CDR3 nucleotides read TGCAGCGTTGAACGGTGCCCGGGCGGTGGTTCACCCCTCCACTTT.

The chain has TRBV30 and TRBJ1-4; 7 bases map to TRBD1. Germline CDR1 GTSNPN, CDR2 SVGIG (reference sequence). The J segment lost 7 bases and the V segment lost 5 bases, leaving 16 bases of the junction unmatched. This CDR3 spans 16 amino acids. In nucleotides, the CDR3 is TGTGCCTGGGCAGTAGACAGGGTATCCCAGGTTGAAAAACTGTTTTTT. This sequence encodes CAWAVDRVSQVEKLFF.

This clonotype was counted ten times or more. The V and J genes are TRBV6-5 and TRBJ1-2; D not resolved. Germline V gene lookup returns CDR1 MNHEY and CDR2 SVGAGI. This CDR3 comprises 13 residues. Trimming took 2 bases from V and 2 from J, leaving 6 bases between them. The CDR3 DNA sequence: TGTGCCAGCAGTTACGGACTGAACTATGGCTACACCTTC. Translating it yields CASSYGLNYGYTF.

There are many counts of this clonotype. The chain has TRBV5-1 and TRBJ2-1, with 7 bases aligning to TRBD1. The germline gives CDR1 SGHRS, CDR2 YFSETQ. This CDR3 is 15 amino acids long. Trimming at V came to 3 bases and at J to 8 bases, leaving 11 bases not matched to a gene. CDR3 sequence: CASSYQTGVSYEQFF. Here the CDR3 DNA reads TGCGCCAGCAGCTACCAAACAGGGGTTTCGTATGAGCAGTTCTTC.

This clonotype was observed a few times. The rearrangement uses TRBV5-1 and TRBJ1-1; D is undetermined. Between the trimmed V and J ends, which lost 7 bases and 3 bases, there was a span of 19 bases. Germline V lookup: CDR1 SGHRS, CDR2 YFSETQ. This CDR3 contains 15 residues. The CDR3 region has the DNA TGCGCCAGCCGCATGAACCCCGGTGGGGACACTGAAGCTTTCTTT. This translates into CASRMNPGGDTEAFF.

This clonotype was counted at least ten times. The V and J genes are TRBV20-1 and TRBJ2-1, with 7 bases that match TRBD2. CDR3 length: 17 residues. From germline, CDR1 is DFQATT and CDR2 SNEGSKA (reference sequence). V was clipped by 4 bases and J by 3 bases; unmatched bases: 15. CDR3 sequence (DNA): TGCAGTGCTACCAACCAGGAAGGGCGGGGGAACTACAATGAGCAGTTCTTC. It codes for CSATNQEGRGNYNEQFF.

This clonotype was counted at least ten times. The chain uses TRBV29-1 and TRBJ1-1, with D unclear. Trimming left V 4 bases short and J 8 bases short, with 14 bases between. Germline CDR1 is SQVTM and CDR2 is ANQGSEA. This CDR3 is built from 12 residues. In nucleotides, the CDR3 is TGCAGCGTTGGCCGAGGGATCGCGGAAGCTTTCTTT. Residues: CSVGRGIAEAFF.

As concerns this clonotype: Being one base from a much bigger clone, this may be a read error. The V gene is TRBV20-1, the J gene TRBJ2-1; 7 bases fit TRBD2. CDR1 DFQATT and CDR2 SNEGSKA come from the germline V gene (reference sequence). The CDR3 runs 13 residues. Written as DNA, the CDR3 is TGCAGTGCTCCGACTAGCATGGTTAATGAGCGGTTCTTC. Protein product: CSAPTSMVNERFF.

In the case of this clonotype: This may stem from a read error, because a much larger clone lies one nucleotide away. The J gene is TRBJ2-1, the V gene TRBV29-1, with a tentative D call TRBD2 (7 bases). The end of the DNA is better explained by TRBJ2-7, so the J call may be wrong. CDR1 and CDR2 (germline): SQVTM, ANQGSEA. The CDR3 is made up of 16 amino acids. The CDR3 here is CSVRGEGGSSYNEQYF. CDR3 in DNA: TGCAGCGTTAGGGGGGAGGGAGGGTCCTCCTACAATGAGCAGTACTTC.

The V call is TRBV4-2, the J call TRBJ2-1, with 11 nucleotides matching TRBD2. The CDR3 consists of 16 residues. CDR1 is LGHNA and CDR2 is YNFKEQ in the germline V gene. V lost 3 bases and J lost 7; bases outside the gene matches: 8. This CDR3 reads CASSQNLAGGGNEQFF. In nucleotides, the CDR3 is TGTGCCAGCAGCCAGAATCTAGCGGGGGGCGGGAATGAGCAGTTCTTC.